Below, 28 T cell receptor beta chains from the same sample are listed, as sequenced in a study of shared clonotypes between healthy human individuals. Method: immunoSEQ multiplex PCR; TCRdb's copy keeps in-frame clones and lacks some. The data contain about 1.9 million clones, roughly 93% of them singletons. CD8 cells regarded as naive lacked CD45RO, were positively chosen for CCR7, and omitted terminally differentiated effector memory CD45RA+ cells. The sample was naive CD8+ T cells from PBMCs. All receptors come from a man between 18 and 35 years old in good health. Some clones in this sample may be carry-over from other donors' samples.

This clone has just one count. The chain links TRBV5-6 to TRBJ1-1; D is unresolved. The V gene's germline CDR1 is SGHDT and CDR2 YYEEEE. With 5 bases removed from V and 6 bases from J, the gap between germline ends came to 11 bases. The CDR3 extends over 12 amino acids. The CDR3 bases are TGTGCCAGCAGAGAGGGTGGGGCTGAAGCTTTCTTT. Translating gives CASREGGAEAFF.

This chain joins TRBV11-2 and TRBJ2-7; D gene uncertain. CDR1 is SGHAT, CDR2 FQNNGV, per germline. The CDR3 runs 13 residues. Deletions cut 2 bases from V and 2 bases from J, with 7 bases between. The chain's CDR3 is CASSLHRAYEQYF. CDR3 nucleotides: TGTGCCAGCAGCTTACACAGAGCCTACGAGCAGTACTTC.

With respect to this clone: Other DNA sequences from this sample encode an identical CDR3 as well. The V and J genes are TRBV19 and TRBJ2-7, with no clear D. This CDR3 region has 13 residues. Germline assignment: CDR1 LNHDA and CDR2 SQIVND (reference sequence). V was cut by 2 bases and J by 3 bases, with 8 bases left in between. DNA for the CDR3: TGTGCCAGTAGTATATCAGTGTTCTACGAGCAGTACTTC. Its translation: CASSISVFYEQYF.

The V and J genes are TRBV4-3 and TRBJ2-7; D gene unclear. Trimming took off 3 bases at V and 2 bases at J, with 14 bases between the two ends. Germline V gene lookup returns CDR1 LGHNA and CDR2 YSLEER. CDR3 size: 15 residues. This CDR3 reads CASSQERGTPYEQYF. The CDR3 DNA is TGCGCCAGCAGCCAGGAGAGAGGTACACCCTACGAGCAGTACTTC.

The chain has TRBV28 and TRBJ1-4; TRBD1 matches 8 bases. Trimming removed 7 bases from V and 9 bases from J; junction bases left unmatched: 13. CDR1 and CDR2 (germline): MDHEN, SYDVKM. This CDR3 is 15 amino acids long. This chain's CDR3 is CASNSQGGTGKKLFF. The CDR3 DNA is TGTGCCAGCAACTCACAGGGGGGGACTGGAAAAAAACTGTTTTTT.

The chain joins TRBV7-2 to TRBJ2-2; 10 nucleotides agree with TRBD1. CDR1 and CDR2 from the germline V gene are SGHTA and FQGNSA. The V and J ends lost 5 bases and 6 bases, in that order; junction bases with no gene match: 12. The CDR3 has 17 residues. CDR3 nucleotides: TGTGCCAGCAGCCAGTTCCCGGGACAGGGGAAATCCGGGGAGCTGTTTTTT. Encoded protein: CASSQFPGQGKSGELFF.

V gene TRBV7-3 combines with J gene TRBJ2-7; D possibly matches TRBD1 or TRBD2 (6 bases each). Germline values: CDR1 SGHTA, CDR2 FQGTGA. The V end was cut by 1 base, the J end by 5 bases, with 15 bases between. The CDR3 extends over 15 amino acids. For the CDR3, the DNA is TGTGCCAGCAGCTTAATGGGGGGCCATCGCAACGAGCAGTACTTC. This translates into CASSLMGGHRNEQYF.

The V gene is TRBV29-1, the J gene TRBJ2-1; D not resolved. V dropped 5 bases and J dropped 1 base, with 12 bases sitting between them. Germline CDR1 is SQVTM and CDR2 is ANQGSEA. The CDR3 runs 14 residues. The CDR3: CSVLLAESYNEQFF. The CDR3 coding sequence is TGCAGCGTTCTACTGGCGGAATCCTACAATGAGCAGTTCTTC.

This chain uses TRBV6-5 with TRBJ1-1; D not resolved. CDR1 MNHEY and CDR2 SVGAGI come from the germline V gene. The CDR3 sequence is 15 residues long. The ends were cut back, 7 bases at V and 1 base at J, with 16 bases in the middle. The CDR3, as DNA: TGTGCCAGCACCCAAGGTCGGGCCGGGAACACTGAAGCTTTCTTT. Translating gives CASTQGRAGNTEAFF.

The CDR3 sequence: CASKLAGGYEQYF. CDR3 nucleotides: TGTGCCAGCAAATTAGCGGGGGGCTACGAGCAGTACTTC. The genes are TRBV25-1 and TRBJ2-7; 10 bases agree with TRBD2. This CDR3 spans 13 amino acids. The trim removed 7 bases at V and 3 bases at J, leaving 3 bases unmatched. CDR1 is MGHDK, CDR2 SYGVNS, per germline.

The genes are TRBV5-1 and TRBJ1-6; 8 bases align to TRBD1. CDR1 and CDR2 (germline): SGHRS, YFSETQ. This CDR3 is 17 amino acids long. V lost 4 bases and J lost 2; bases outside the gene matches: 8. CDR3 DNA: TGCGCCAGCAGCGAAGGACAGGGCCCCCCCTATAATTCACCCCTCCACTTT. It codes for CASSEGQGPPYNSPLHF. The full variable domain, with the rest looked up from reference TRBV5-1 and TRBJ1-6, is KAGVTQTPRYLIKTRGQQVTLSCSPISGHRSVSWYQQTPGQGLQFLFEYFSETQRNKGNFPGRFSGRQFSNSRSEMNVSTLELGDSALYLCASSEGQGPPYNSPLHFGNGTRLTVT.

The V call is TRBV29-1, the J call TRBJ2-7; D unclear. Germline-derived CDR1 and CDR2 are SQVTM and ANQGSEA. The CDR3 is 14 residues long. Between the trimmed V and J ends, which lost 5 bases and 4 bases, there was a span of 18 bases. DNA for the CDR3: TGCAGCGTTCGAGACACCAGTCTCCCTTACGAGCAGTACTTC. Amino acids: CSVRDTSLPYEQYF.

This clone was seen once. V gene TRBV27 combines with J gene TRBJ2-3; 9 bases map to TRBD2. The germline V gene has CDR1 MNHEY and CDR2 SMNVEV (reference sequence). Trimming cost V 5 bases and J 1 base; bases outside gene matches: 7. CDR3 length equals 16 residues. The CDR3: CASSPIRLAGTDTQYF. The CDR3 bases are TGTGCCAGCAGTCCTATCCGACTAGCGGGCACAGATACGCAGTATTTT.

Notes on this clone: Additional DNA sequences in this sample encode the identical CDR3. This chain uses TRBV6-5 with TRBJ2-1; 11 nucleotides agree with TRBD2. Looked up from germline, CDR1 is MNHEY and CDR2 is SVGAGI. CDR3 length equals 15 residues. Trimming removed 0 bases from V and 7 bases from J; junction bases left unmatched: 2. The chain's CDR3 is CASSYSRTSGNEQFF. Here the CDR3 DNA reads TGTGCCAGCAGTTACTCGAGGACTAGCGGGAATGAGCAGTTCTTC.

The V and J genes are TRBV4-1 and TRBJ1-1, with D hard to call. The germline V and J ends were trimmed by 1 base and 4 bases, with 10 bases remaining between them. The CDR3 spans 14 residues. Germline values: CDR1 MGHRA, CDR2 YSYEKL. The CDR3 is CASSQGTFVTEAFF. For the CDR3, the DNA is TGCGCCAGCAGCCAAGGGACGTTTGTCACTGAAGCTTTCTTT.

The rearrangement uses TRBV21-1 and TRBJ2-2; TRBD1 is taken as the D call from the table, unchecked against the DNA. TRBV21-1 is a pseudogene segment. The CDR3 length is 18 residues. The CDR3: CASSKVRGTGKNTGELFF. In DNA, the CDR3 is TGTGCCAGCAGCAAAGTGAGGGGGACAGGTAAGAACACCGGGGAGCTGTTTTTT.

This clone was found a few times. The chain carries TRBV4-1 and TRBJ1-5; D not resolved. The CDR3 runs 14 residues. Germline V gene lookup returns CDR1 MGHRA and CDR2 YSYEKL. Trimming left V 0 bases short and J 5 bases short, with 8 bases between. The CDR3, as DNA: TGCGCCAGCAGCCAAGAACGGGTACATCAGCCCCAGCATTTT. Translation: CASSQERVHQPQHF.

The chain is built from TRBV19 and TRBJ2-7, with TRBD2 identical over 8 bases. The CDR3 is 17 residues long. CDR1 is LNHDA and CDR2 is SQIVND in the germline V gene (reference sequence). V shed 3 bases, J shed 5 bases, and the junction held 15 bases outside the gene matches. The CDR3 spells CASSMKGVGGEGHEQYF. The DNA of the CDR3 is TGTGCCAGTAGTATGAAGGGCGTCGGGGGGGAGGGCCACGAGCAGTACTTC.

This clone was observed once. CDR3 in amino acids: CASSLTGRAGSVEKLFF. Here the CDR3 DNA reads TGTGCCAGCAGCCTTACAGGGAGGGCTGGTTCGGTAGAAAAACTGTTTTTT. This chain uses TRBV11-2 with TRBJ1-4, with D possibly TRBD1 on 6 matching bases. V shed 5 bases and J shed 8 bases, with 24 bases lying between them. The CDR3 has 17 residues. Germline V CDR1 and CDR2: SGHAT, FQNNGV.

The V and J genes are TRBV29-1 and TRBJ2-6, with D unclear. V dropped 6 bases and J dropped 1 base, with 16 bases sitting between them. CDR3 length equals 16 residues. CDR1 SQVTM and CDR2 ANQGSEA come from the germline V gene. Written as DNA, the CDR3 is TGCAGCGTGTTCACAACCCTCGCTTCTGGGGCCAACGTCCTGACTTTC. It encodes CSVFTTLASGANVLTF.

A word on this clone: Other DNA sequences in the same sample also yield this CDR3. This chain uses TRBV27 with TRBJ2-7; 7 bases fit TRBD2. From germline, CDR1 is MNHEY and CDR2 SMNVEV (reference sequence). V lost 6 bases and J lost 4; bases outside the gene matches: 6. CDR3 length equals 13 residues. As DNA, the CDR3 is TGTGCCAGCAGCTACGGGACTACTTACGAGCAGTACTTC. Translating it yields CASSYGTTYEQYF.

This sequence joins TRBV7-9 and TRBJ2-2; D might be TRBD2 (6 bases). The CDR3 totals 15 residues. Trimming took off 8 bases at V and 6 bases at J, with 19 bases between the two ends. Germline assignment: CDR1 SEHNR and CDR2 FQNEAQ (reference sequence). The CDR3 sequence is CASFLLGLSAGELFF. Written as DNA, the CDR3 is TGTGCCAGCTTTTTACTGGGACTTTCGGCCGGGGAGCTGTTTTTT.

The rearrangement joins TRBV11-2 to TRBJ2-7; D unresolved. This CDR3 comprises 13 residues. V lost 5 bases and J lost 3, with 11 bases in between. Germline values: CDR1 SGHAT, CDR2 FQNNGV. In DNA, the CDR3 is TGTGCCAGCAGCGTCTACGTAGTCTACGAGCAGTACTTC. Translation gives CASSVYVVYEQYF.

V gene TRBV28 combines with J gene TRBJ1-1, with D possibly being TRBD1 (5 bases). This CDR3 has 15 amino acids. Per the germline V gene, CDR1 is MDHEN and CDR2 is SYDVKM. Trimming removed 8 bases at V and 3 bases at J, with 19 bases between. The CDR3 here is CASEPPRQIDTEAFF. CDR3 sequence (DNA): TGTGCCAGCGAGCCGCCACGACAGATTGACACTGAAGCTTTCTTT.

This clone appeared a single time. Other nucleotide sequences in the sample specify the same CDR3. This chain joins TRBV9 and TRBJ2-7, with a tentative D call TRBD2 (6 bases). Per the germline V gene, CDR1 is SGDLS and CDR2 is YYNGEE. CDR3 length equals 13 residues. Trimming removed 3 bases at V and 0 bases at J, with 7 bases between. The CDR3 loop reads CASSGRDSYEQYF. The DNA of the CDR3 is TGTGCCAGCAGCGGGAGGGACTCCTACGAGCAGTACTTC.

Worth noting for this clone: Other nucleotide sequences from this sample produce the same CDR3. V usage is TRBV5-1 and J usage is TRBJ2-5; D is unclear. The germline gives CDR1 SGHRS, CDR2 YFSETQ. The CDR3 loop spans 17 amino acids. The V end lost 5 bases, the J end lost 0 bases, and 20 bases lay between the germline ends. The CDR3 DNA reads TGCGCCAGCAGTCCGTCCCACACCGACTCGTACCAAGAGACCCAGTACTTC. Its protein product is CASSPSHTDSYQETQYF.

V usage is TRBV9 and J usage is TRBJ2-1; 7 positions agree with TRBD1. The CDR3 runs to 15 residues. Per the germline V gene, CDR1 is SGDLS and CDR2 is YYNGEE. V shed 3 bases, J shed 2 bases, and the junction held 5 bases outside the gene matches. The CDR3 sequence is CASSARQGPYNEQFF. The CDR3 nucleotides are TGTGCCAGCAGCGCACGACAGGGACCCTACAATGAGCAGTTCTTC.

The rearrangement uses TRBV6-5 and TRBJ2-1; D unclear. Germline assignment: CDR1 MNHEY and CDR2 SVGAGI. CDR3 length: 14 residues. V was clipped by 5 bases and J by 0 bases, with 8 bases between them. This chain's CDR3 is CASSARSSYNEQFF. The CDR3 DNA is TGTGCCAGCAGTGCGAGAAGCTCCTACAATGAGCAGTTCTTC.